These T cell receptor beta chains were read from a single sample in a study of long-term antiretroviral therapy in people with HIV. This table comes from immunoSEQ multiplex PCR, and its TCRdb copy is limited to in-frame clones, with some not included. Of more than 15,000 clones listed, approximately 80% were seen once; the top ten hold around 8.2%. The sample here was unsorted PBMCs, taken 0.3 years after starting antiretroviral therapy. These receptors were taken from a man younger than 35 with HIV. The CDR3 runs from the conserved cysteine through the conserved F or W. Fields, in order: clone size, V gene, D gene, J gene, CDR3 DNA, CDR3 protein. A D gene is named only where the DNA matches it firmly. Part of the rows lack a size; the others show once, few, many or a class for expanded clones.

NA	TRBV6-5	NA	TRBJ1-1	TGTGCCAGCAGTTACTCGAGTGCGGGGGGAGGCACTGAAGCTTTCTTT	CASSYSSAGGGTEAFF
NA	TRBV27	TRBD1	TRBJ1-2	TGTGCCAGCAGGGGGATCGGACAGGGTAGCTATGGCTACACCTTC	CASRGIGQGSYGYTF
once	TRBV6-1	NA	TRBJ2-1	TGTGCCAGCAGTGAATTCTCGGCAGGGGTAAGGAATGAGCAGTTCTTC	CASSEFSAGVRNEQFF
once	TRBV7-3	NA	TRBJ2-2	TGTGCCAGCAGACGAGACCAGAACACCGGGGAGCTGTTTTTT	CASRRDQNTGELFF
once	TRBV2	NA	TRBJ1-5	TGTGCCAGCAGCCCTGAGACAGCAGGCAATCAGCCCCAGCATTTT	CASSPETAGNQPQHF
NA	TRBV15	TRBD1	TRBJ1-2	TGTGCCACCAGCACAAGGACAGGGCGAGGGGGAGGCTACACCTTC	CATSTRTGRGGGYTF
NA	TRBV28	TRBD1	TRBJ2-5	TGTGCCAGCAGTTTTCCGGGACAGGGGGTATCTAGAGAGACCCAGTACTTC	CASSFPGQGVSRETQYF
few	TRBV10-3	NA	TRBJ1-1	TGTGCCATCAAGAGGGATATGAACACTGAAGCTTTCTTT	CAIKRDMNTEAFF
NA	TRBV28	NA	TRBJ1-1	TGTGCCAGCAGTTTAAGGGGGGGTGGCACTGAAGCTTTCTTT	CASSLRGGGTEAFF
few	TRBV30	NA	TRBJ1-4	TGTGCCTGGAGAGAGGTACGAGAAAAACTGTTTTTT	CAWREVREKLFF
NA	TRBV7-6	NA	TRBJ2-1	TGTGCCAGCGCCGCCTTAAGGAATGAGCAGTTCTTC	CASAALRNEQFF
NA	TRBV6-1	NA	TRBJ2-1	TGTGCCAGCAGTGAAGGGGGGGTTCCCCACAATGAGCAGTTCTTC	CASSEGGVPHNEQFF
NA	TRBV19	TRBD1	TRBJ1-2	TGTGCCAGTAGTAGTCCCCAGGGACAGGGGGCTGGAGTAGGCTACACCTTC	CASSSPQGQGAGVGYTF
NA	TRBV10-2	NA	TRBJ2-3	TGCGCCAGCTGTGAGGCCCGCACAGATACGCAGTATTTT	CASCEARTDTQYF
NA	TRBV9	NA	TRBJ1-4	TGTGCCAGCAGCTTTGCTTCAACTAATGAAAAACTGTTTTTT	CASSFASTNEKLFF
NA	TRBV27	NA	TRBJ1-1	TGTGCCAGCAGTTTTGGTTCTGAAGCTTTCTTT	CASSFGSEAFF
once	TRBV10-3	NA	TRBJ1-2	TGTGCCATCAGTGAGTCGGTCCCGGCAGATGGCTACACCTTC	CAISESVPADGYTF
NA	TRBV7-9	TRBD1	TRBJ2-5	TGTGCCAGCAGCTTAGGGGACAGGGGACAAGAGACCCAGTACTTC	CASSLGDRGQETQYF
NA	TRBV4-2	NA	TRBJ1-5	TGTGCCAGCAGCCAAGATGCAGGGACTACCCGGCTGCCCCAGCATTTT	CASSQDAGTTRLPQHF
few	TRBV2	NA	TRBJ1-6	TGTGCCAGCGCAAGATACCGGGAACAGGGTTCACCCCTCCACTTT	CASARYREQGSPLHF
NA	TRBV18	NA	TRBJ1-2	TGTGCCAGCTCCAGTCGACAGGAGTTATATGGCTACACCTTC	CASSSRQELYGYTF
once	TRBV20-1	NA	TRBJ1-1	TGCAGTGCTAGGTGGGGGCCCGAAGCTTTCTTT	CSARWGPEAFF